A selection of T cell receptor beta chains follows, all from one sample in a study of OX40 agonist ivuxolimab in advanced cancers. This table comes from immunoSEQ multiplex PCR, and its TCRdb copy is limited to in-frame clones, with some not included. Of roughly 71,000 clones listed, 88% are singletons. The source was CD4+ or CD8+ T cells sorted from blood, collected in a trial of the OX40 agonist ivuxolimab. All receptors derive from an adult with an advanced solid tumor such as melanoma, head and neck, liver or kidney cancer. Both conserved end residues are trimmed from each CDR3.

ASSLVWSYNEQF,TRBV7-9,TRBJ2-1
ASSYSRAGGSPQH,TRBV6-5,TRBJ1-5
ASSRDLNYEQY,TRBV6-6,TRBJ2-7
SAEGGSSEWGYT,TRBV29-1,TRBJ1-2
ASSLGDREGYGYT,TRBV5-6,TRBJ1-2
ASSTTGSGSYEQY,TRBV5-1,TRBJ2-7
ASSLTPGSGANVLT,TRBV7-3,TRBJ2-6
ASSPQRAAQPQH,TRBV27,TRBJ1-5
ASSPLEGEAF,TRBV18,TRBJ1-1
ASATGTSSGNTIY,TRBV5-5,TRBJ1-3
ASIGTASYEQY,TRBV10-2,TRBJ2-7
ASSLDRSNQPQH,TRBV28,TRBJ1-5
ASSLGQYQETQY,TRBV5-4,TRBJ2-5
ASSPGGGLGGYT,TRBV4-2,TRBJ1-2
ASSLGGPSNEQF,TRBV11-3,TRBJ2-1
ASSLGSGEQF,TRBV11-2,TRBJ2-1
ASSDPGQGSYEQY,TRBV6-1,TRBJ2-7
ASTGPGGGFEGYT,TRBV6-6,TRBJ1-2
AWSVIWDPGNTIY,TRBV30,TRBJ1-3
AISSTGQDGYT,TRBV10-3,TRBJ1-2
ASSLDIRETQY,TRBV5-4,TRBJ2-5
ASSLGGHDPYEQY,TRBV11-2,TRBJ2-7
ASSVAGGTDTQY,TRBV25-1,TRBJ2-3
STATGVDYGYT,TRBV29-1,TRBJ1-2
ASSPRGRGLSTDTQY,TRBV7-2,TRBJ2-3
ASSPVAGANTEAF,TRBV7-2,TRBJ1-1